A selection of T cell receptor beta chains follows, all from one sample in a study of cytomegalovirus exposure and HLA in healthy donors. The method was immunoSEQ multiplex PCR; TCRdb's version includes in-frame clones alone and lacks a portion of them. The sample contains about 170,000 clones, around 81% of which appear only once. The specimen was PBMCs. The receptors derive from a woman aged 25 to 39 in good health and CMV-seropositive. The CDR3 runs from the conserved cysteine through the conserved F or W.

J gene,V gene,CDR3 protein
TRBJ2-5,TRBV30,CAWSVLGGSETQYF
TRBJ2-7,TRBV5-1,CASSLSTGTTSYEQYF
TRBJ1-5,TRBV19,CASSTTREGSQPQHF
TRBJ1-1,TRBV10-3,CAISESPGWNTEAFF
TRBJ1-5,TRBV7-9,CSSSWGRDQPQHF
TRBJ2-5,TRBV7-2,CASSPALLAGGPFETQYF
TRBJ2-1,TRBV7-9,CASSPGQGASNEQFF
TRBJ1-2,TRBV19,CASSPRGRYGYTF
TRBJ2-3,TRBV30,CAWSGTGLTDTQYF
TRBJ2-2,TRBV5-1,CASLADKKNTGELFF
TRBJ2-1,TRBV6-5,CASSYSGSGSYNEQFF
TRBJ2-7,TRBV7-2,CASSLVAYYEQYF
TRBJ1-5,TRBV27,CASSSHRGNQPQHF
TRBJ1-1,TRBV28,CASSYGEMNTEAFF
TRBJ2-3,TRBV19,CASSIQLAVYTDTQYF
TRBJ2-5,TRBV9,CASSVDTTQETQYF
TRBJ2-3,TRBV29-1,CSVRGRNTDTQYF
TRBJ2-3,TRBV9,CASSGANTDTQYF
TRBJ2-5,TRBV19,CASSIPGSQETQYF
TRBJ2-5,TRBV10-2,CASSGGTQYF
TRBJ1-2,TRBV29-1,CSVTDRENYGYTF
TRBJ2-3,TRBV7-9,CASSLAGGRGDTQYF
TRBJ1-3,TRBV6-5,CASSSQTDTIYF
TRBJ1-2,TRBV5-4,CASSLGGRDGYTF
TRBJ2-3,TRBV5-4,CAIQGQGVDTQYF
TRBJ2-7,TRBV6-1,CASRLNSGTDNF
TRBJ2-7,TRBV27,CASSLSRSSVYEQYF
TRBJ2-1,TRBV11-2,CASSFTSGSYNEQFF
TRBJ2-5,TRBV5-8,CATRTGSKETQYF
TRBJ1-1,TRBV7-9,CASSPDVNRGWAFF
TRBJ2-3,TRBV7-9,CASSLAKTGSRDTQYF
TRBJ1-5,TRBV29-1,CSVTTARGNQPQHF
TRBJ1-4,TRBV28,CASSLSGGSKLFF
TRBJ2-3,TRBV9,CASSVGRAEYTDTQYF
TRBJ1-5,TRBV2,CASRVYSNQPQHF
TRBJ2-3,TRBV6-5,CASSYRRWETDTQYF
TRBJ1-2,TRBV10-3,CAISEPTRTGGTYGYTF
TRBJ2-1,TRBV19,CASSIWGLLAGAPNNEQFF
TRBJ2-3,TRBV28,CASSDRQGAGDTQYF
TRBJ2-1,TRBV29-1,CSVVRDRGYNEQFF
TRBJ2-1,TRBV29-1,CSVAGLAYNEQFF
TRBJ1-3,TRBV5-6,CASSSQLLYDGNTIYF
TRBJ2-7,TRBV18,CASSLGTGASYEQYF
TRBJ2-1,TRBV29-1,CSARQGASSEQFF
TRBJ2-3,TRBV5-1,CASRLAPDTDTQYF
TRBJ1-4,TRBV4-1,CASSQPDRDDEKLFF
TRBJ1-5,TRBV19,CASSIPFARGRSQPQHF
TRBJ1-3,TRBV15,CATSTRQGVLAGNTIYF
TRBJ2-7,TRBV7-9,CASSQGSGSYEQYF
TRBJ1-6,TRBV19,CASSISGADNSPLHF
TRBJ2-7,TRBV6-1,CASSEATGRSYEQYF
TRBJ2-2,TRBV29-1,CSVGRLGLKNTGELFF
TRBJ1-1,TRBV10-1,CASRDRQGFNTEAFF